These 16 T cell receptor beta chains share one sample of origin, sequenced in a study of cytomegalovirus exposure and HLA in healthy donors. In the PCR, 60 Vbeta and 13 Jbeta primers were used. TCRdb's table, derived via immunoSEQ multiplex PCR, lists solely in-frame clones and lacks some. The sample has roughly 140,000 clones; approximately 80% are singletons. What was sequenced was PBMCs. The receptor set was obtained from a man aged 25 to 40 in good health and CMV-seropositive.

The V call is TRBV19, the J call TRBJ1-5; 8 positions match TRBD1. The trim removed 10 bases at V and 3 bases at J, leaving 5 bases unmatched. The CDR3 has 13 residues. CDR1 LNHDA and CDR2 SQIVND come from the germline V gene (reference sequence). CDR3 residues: CATRTGFNQPQHF. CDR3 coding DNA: TGTGCCACCCGGACAGGGTTCAATCAGCCCCAGCATTTT.

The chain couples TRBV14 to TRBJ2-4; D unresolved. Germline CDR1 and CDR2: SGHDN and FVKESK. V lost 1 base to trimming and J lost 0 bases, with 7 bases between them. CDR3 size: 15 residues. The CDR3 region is CASSQAPVAKNIQYF. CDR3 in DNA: TGTGCCAGCAGCCAAGCCCCGGTAGCCAAAAACATTCAGTACTTC.

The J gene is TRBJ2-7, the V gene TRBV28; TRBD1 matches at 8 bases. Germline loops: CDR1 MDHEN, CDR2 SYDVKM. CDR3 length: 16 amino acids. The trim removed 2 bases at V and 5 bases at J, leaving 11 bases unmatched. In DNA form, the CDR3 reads TGTGCCAGCAGTTTAAGGTTCGGACAGGGTACCCACGAGCAGTACTTC. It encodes CASSLRFGQGTHEQYF.

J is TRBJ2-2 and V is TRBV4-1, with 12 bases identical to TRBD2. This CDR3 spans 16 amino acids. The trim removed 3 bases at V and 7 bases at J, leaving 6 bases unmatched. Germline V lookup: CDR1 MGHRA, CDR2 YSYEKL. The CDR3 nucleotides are TGCGCCAGCAGCCATTCTAGCGGGAGGGGTGGCGGGGAGCTGTTTTTT. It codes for CASSHSSGRGGGELFF.

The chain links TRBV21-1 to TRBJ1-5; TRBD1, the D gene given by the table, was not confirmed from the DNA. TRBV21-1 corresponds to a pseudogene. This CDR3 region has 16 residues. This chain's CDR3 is CASSKNRGSSNQPQHF. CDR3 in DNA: TGTGCCAGCAGCAAGAACAGGGGATCCAGCAATCAGCCCCAGCATTTT.

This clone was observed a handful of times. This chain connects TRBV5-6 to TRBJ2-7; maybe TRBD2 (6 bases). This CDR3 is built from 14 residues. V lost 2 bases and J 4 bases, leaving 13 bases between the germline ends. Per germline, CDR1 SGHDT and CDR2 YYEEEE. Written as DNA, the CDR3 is TGTGCCAGCAGCTTAAGACTAGTTTATTACGAGCAGTACTTC. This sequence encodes CASSLRLVYYEQYF.

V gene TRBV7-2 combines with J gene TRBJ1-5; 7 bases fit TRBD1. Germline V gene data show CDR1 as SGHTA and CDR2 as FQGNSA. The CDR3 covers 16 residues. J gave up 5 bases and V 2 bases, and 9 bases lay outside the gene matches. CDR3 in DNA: TGTGCCAGCAGCTTAATGTCAGGGGGGCCTCATCAGCCCCAGCATTTT. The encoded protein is CASSLMSGGPHQPQHF.

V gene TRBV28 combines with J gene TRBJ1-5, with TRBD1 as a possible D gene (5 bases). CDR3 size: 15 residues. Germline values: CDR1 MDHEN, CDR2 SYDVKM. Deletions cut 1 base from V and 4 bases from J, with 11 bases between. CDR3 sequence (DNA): TGTGCCAGCAGTTTATCCCAGGGACTTAATCAGCCCCAGCATTTT. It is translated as CASSLSQGLNQPQHF. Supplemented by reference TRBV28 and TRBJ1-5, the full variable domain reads DVKVTQSSRYLVKRTGEKVFLECVQDMDHENMFWYRQDPGLGLRLIYFSYDVKMKEKGDIPEGYSVSREKKERFSLILESASTNQTSMYLCASSLSQGLNQPQHFGDGTRLSIL.

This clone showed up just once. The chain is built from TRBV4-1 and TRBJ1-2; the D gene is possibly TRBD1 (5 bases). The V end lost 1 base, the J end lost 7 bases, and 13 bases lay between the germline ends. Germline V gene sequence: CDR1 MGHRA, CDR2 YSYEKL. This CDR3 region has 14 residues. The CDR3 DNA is TGCGCCAGCAGCCAAGGAGGCGGGGGATCTGGCTACACCTTC. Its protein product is CASSQGGGGSGYTF.

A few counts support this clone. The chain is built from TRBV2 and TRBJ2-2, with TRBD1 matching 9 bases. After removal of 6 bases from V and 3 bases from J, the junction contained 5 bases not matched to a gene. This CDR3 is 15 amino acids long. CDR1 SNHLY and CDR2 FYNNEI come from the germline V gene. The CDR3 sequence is CASRYRGRDTGELFF. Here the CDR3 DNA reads TGTGCCAGCAGGTACAGGGGGCGGGACACCGGGGAGCTGTTTTTT. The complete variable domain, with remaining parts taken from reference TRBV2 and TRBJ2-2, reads EPEVTQTPSHQVTQMGQEVILRCVPISNHLYFYWYRQILGQKVEFLVSFYNNEISEKSEIFDDQFSVERPDGSNFTLKIRSTKLEDSAMYFCASRYRGRDTGELFFGEGSRLTVL.

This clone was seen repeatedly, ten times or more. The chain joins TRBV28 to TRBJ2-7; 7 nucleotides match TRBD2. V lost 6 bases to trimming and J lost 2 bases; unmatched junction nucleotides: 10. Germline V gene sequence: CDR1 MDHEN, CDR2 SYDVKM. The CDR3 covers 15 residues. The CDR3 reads CASRPKRGPPYEQYF. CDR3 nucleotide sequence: TGTGCCAGCAGACCTAAGCGGGGACCCCCCTACGAGCAGTACTTC.

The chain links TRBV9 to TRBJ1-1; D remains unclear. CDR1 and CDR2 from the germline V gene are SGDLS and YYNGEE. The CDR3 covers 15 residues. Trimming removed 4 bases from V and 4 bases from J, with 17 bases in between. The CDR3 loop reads CASSPGPDRGTEAFF. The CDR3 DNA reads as TGTGCCAGCAGCCCCGGTCCGGATCGGGGCACTGAAGCTTTCTTT.

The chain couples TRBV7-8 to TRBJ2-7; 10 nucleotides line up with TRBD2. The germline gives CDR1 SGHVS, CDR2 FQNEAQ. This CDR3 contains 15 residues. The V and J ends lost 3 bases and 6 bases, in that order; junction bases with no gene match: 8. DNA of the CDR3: TGTGCCAGCAGCTTGTTCAGCGGGGGGGCCCCCGAGCAGTACTTC. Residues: CASSLFSGGAPEQYF.

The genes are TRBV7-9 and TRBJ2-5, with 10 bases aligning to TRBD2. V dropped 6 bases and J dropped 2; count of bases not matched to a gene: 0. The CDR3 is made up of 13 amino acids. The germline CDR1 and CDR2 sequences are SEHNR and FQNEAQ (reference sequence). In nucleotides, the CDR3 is TGTGCCAGCAGGACTAGCGGGCAAGAGACCCAGTACTTC. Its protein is CASRTSGQETQYF.

The CDR3 coding sequence is TGTGCCAGCTCACCGACATGGATGGAGGGTAGGACTGAAGCTTTCTTT. Translated: CASSPTWMEGRTEAFF. The rearrangement uses TRBV18 and TRBJ1-1; unclear D gene. The CDR3 contains 16 residues. CDR1 and CDR2 (germline): KGHSH, LQKENI. Trimming shortened V by 3 bases and J by 5 bases, and 19 bases separated the two germline ends.

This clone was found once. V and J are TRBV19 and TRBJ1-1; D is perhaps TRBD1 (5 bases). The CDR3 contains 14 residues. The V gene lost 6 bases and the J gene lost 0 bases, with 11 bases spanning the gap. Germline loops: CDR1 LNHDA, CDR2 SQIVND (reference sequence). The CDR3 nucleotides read TGTGCCAGTAGAGGCAAGGGGCTGAACACTGAAGCTTTCTTT. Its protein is CASRGKGLNTEAFF.